This T cell receptor beta chain stems from a study of control samples from healthy donors and cancer patients. A single count supports this clone. Distinct nucleotide sequences in the sample also encode this CDR3. Here immunoSEQ multiplex PCR was the method, and the copy in TCRdb shows in-frame clones only, minus some. This table holds 390,000 or so clones, 80% to 95% found once. This CDR3 has 14 residues. Germline CDR1 reads LNHDA; CDR2 reads SQIVND (reference sequence). Trimming pared 3 bases from V and 8 bases from J, leaving 13 bases between. This receptor was identified in a man aged 40-49 years with head and neck cancer. This chain connects TRBV19 to TRBJ1-4; the D gene is possibly TRBD1 (5 bases). Sequencing was carried out using PBMCs. CDR3: CASSISQGGEKLFF. The CDR3 DNA is TGTGCCAGTAGTATTAGCCAGGGAGGAGAAAAACTGTTTTTT.